A single sample gave rise to the 32 T cell receptor beta chains below, sequenced in a study of T cell repertoires in cytomegalovirus infection. Their specific antigens are unknown. Each CDR3 protein gets one entry after TCRdb re-called the reads with MiXCR. This sample has around 340,000 distinct CDR3 sequences; almost 30% occur once, and the top ten carry around 20%. Sequenced here: cultured PBMCs, sampled from culture after CMV antigen stimulation. These TCRs come from a human donor in good health (CMV status not recorded). Some clones in this sample may be carry-over from other donors' samples.

The chain uses TRBV27 and TRBJ1-5; D is unclear. V shed 3 bases and J shed 1 base, with 10 bases lying between them. Germline V lookup: CDR1 MNHEY, CDR2 SMNVEV (reference sequence). The CDR3 length is 15 residues. The CDR3 DNA reads TGTGCCAGCAGTTTGTTTGGACCGAGCAATCAGCCCCAGCATTTT. Protein: CASSLFGPSNQPQHF.

The chain employs TRBV10-2 and TRBJ2-3; 9 bases are a match to TRBD2. Losses at the gene ends were 4 bases for V and 1 base for J; bases not matched to a gene: 6. CDR1 and CDR2 from the germline V gene are WSHSY and SAAADI. The CDR3 consists of 16 residues. In nucleotides, the CDR3 is TGCGCCAGCAGTGCAATTAGCGGGGGCCGCACAGATACGCAGTATTTT. Its translation is CASSAISGGRTDTQYF.

The rearrangement joins TRBV18 to TRBJ2-1, with TRBD1 as a possible D gene (5 bases). Trimming pared 2 bases from V and 2 bases from J, leaving 10 bases between. Germline loops: CDR1 KGHSH, CDR2 LQKENI. This CDR3 is 15 amino acids long. DNA of the CDR3: TGTGCCAGCTCACCATCAGGACAAGCCTACAATGAGCAGTTCTTC. This translates into CASSPSGQAYNEQFF.

This sequence joins TRBV7-2 and TRBJ2-1; D remains ambiguous. Between the trimmed V and J ends, which lost 1 base and 4 bases, there was a span of 8 bases. CDR1 SGHTA and CDR2 FQGNSA come from the germline V gene. The CDR3 has 14 amino acids. The CDR3 DNA reads TGTGCCAGCAGCTTAGAGGGCCAGTACAATGAGCAGTTCTTC. This codes for CASSLEGQYNEQFF.

V usage is TRBV18 and J usage is TRBJ1-2; D call uncertain. This CDR3 comprises 14 residues. The V gene lost 3 bases and the J gene lost 7 bases, with 15 bases spanning the gap. Germline V gene lookup returns CDR1 KGHSH and CDR2 LQKENI. The CDR3 DNA follows: TGTGCCAGCTCACCTCAAGCCAACCAAGGTGGCTACACCTTC. It is translated as CASSPQANQGGYTF. Supplemented by reference TRBV18 and TRBJ1-2, the full variable domain reads NAGVMQNPRHLVRRRGQEARLRCSPMKGHSHVYWYRQLPEEGLKFMVYLQKENIIDESGMPKERFSAEFPKEGPSILRIQQVVRGDSAAYFCASSPQANQGGYTFGSGTRLTVV.

V and J are TRBV5-4 and TRBJ2-2, with 10 nucleotides matching TRBD2. The CDR3 has 14 amino acids. The germline CDR1 and CDR2 sequences are SGHNT and YYREEE (reference sequence). V lost 4 bases and J lost 6; bases outside the gene matches: 3. In DNA form, the CDR3 reads TGTGCCAGCAGCAAAGCGGGAGGGGCCGGGGAGCTGTTTTTT. Encoded protein: CASSKAGGAGELFF.

This chain connects TRBV19 to TRBJ2-1; weak D call: TRBD2 (5 bases). This CDR3 spans 15 amino acids. Germline-derived CDR1 and CDR2 are LNHDA and SQIVND (reference sequence). The V end was cut by 7 bases, the J end by 7 bases, with 20 bases between. DNA of the CDR3: TGTGCCAGTAACCGATACGGGCGACGAGGGAATGAGCAGTTCTTC. Translating gives CASNRYGRRGNEQFF.

V and J are TRBV29-1 and TRBJ2-5; D may be TRBD1 (6 bases). Trimming stripped 6 bases from V and 0 bases from J, with 17 bases between. CDR3 size: 15 residues. Looked up from germline, CDR1 is SQVTM and CDR2 is ANQGSEA. CDR3 coding DNA: TGCAGCGTGAGGGGGAGCAGGCAGAACCAAGAGACCCAGTACTTC. This codes for CSVRGSRQNQETQYF.

J is TRBJ2-5 and V is TRBV6-6; TRBD2 might be the D (5 bases). Germline V CDR1 and CDR2: MNHNY, SVGAGI (reference sequence). Trimming removed 0 bases at V and 3 bases at J, with 11 bases between. This CDR3 has 15 amino acids. CDR3 residues: CASSYSLTREETQYF. The CDR3 DNA follows: TGTGCCAGCAGTTACTCGCTTACTAGGGAAGAGACCCAGTACTTC.

This chain uses TRBV20-1 with TRBJ2-3, with a possible D match to TRBD2 (6 bases). Deletions cut 3 bases from V and 3 bases from J, with 10 bases between. The CDR3 contains 13 residues. Germline CDR1 and CDR2: DFQATT and SNEGSKA (reference sequence). The CDR3 protein is CSASGSHTDTQYF. CDR3 sequence (DNA): TGCAGTGCTAGCGGGAGCCATACAGATACGCAGTATTTT.

CDR3 loop: CASVLEQGIQYF. CDR3 nucleotides: TGTGCCAGCGTCCTAGAACAGGGCATTCAGTACTTC. The gene calls are TRBV2 and TRBJ2-4; D perhaps matches TRBD1 (6 bases). This CDR3 has 12 amino acids. Germline CDR1 reads SNHLY; CDR2 reads FYNNEI. Trimming cost V 8 bases and J 9 bases, with 14 bases left between them.

This chain connects TRBV20-1 to TRBJ2-1, with a tentative D call TRBD2 (5 bases). V was cut by 6 bases and J by 7 bases, with 19 bases left in between. The CDR3 contains 14 residues. The germline gives CDR1 DFQATT, CDR2 SNEGSKA (reference sequence). CDR3: CSARPELLENEQFF. CDR3 DNA sequence: TGCAGTGCCCGACCCGAATTACTAGAGAATGAGCAGTTCTTC.

The chain joins TRBV12-3 or TRBV12-4 to TRBJ2-7; D might be TRBD1 or TRBD2, each matching 5 bases. V lost 7 bases and J lost 3, with 10 bases in between. The CDR3 length is 12 residues. CDR3 amino acids: CASTRDGYEQYF. The CDR3 DNA sequence: TGTGCCAGCACCCGGGACGGCTACGAGCAGTACTTC.

This clonotype was picked up a small number of times. The genes are TRBV6-6 and TRBJ2-5, with 11 bases aligning to TRBD2. The V gene end was trimmed by 4 bases and the J gene end by 5 bases; junction bases not matched to a gene: 15. The CDR3 loop spans 18 amino acids. Germline-derived CDR1 and CDR2 are MNHNY and SVGAGI (reference sequence). CDR3 DNA: TGTGCCAGCAGTTCAGCGGTCAGGATAGCGGGAGGGTTTGAGACCCAGTACTTC. This codes for CASSSAVRIAGGFETQYF.

The chain combines TRBV19 with TRBJ2-7; D not certain. Trimming pared 3 bases from V and 5 bases from J, leaving 11 bases between. The germline V gene has CDR1 LNHDA and CDR2 SQIVND (reference sequence). The CDR3 contains 13 residues. The chain's CDR3 is CASSITRADEQYF. The DNA of the CDR3 is TGTGCCAGTAGTATTACACGCGCCGACGAGCAGTACTTC.

This clonotype was seen a handful of times. V usage is TRBV4-1 and J usage is TRBJ2-2; 7 bases map to TRBD2. The V gene's germline CDR1 is MGHRA and CDR2 YSYEKL. The CDR3 contains 16 residues. The V segment lost 1 base and the J segment 2 bases; nucleotides outside the gene matches: 4. For the CDR3, the DNA is TGCGCCAGCAGCCAAGTGCTAGCGGATAACACCGGGGAGCTGTTTTTT. Protein product: CASSQVLADNTGELFF.

This clonotype occurred many times. The chain employs TRBV7-2 and TRBJ2-2; D is undetermined. The V gene's germline CDR1 is SGHTA and CDR2 FQGNSA. V shed 5 bases and J shed 5 bases, with 15 bases lying between them. CDR3 length: 15 amino acids. CDR3 DNA sequence: TGTGCCAGCAGCCGAACAGAAATGAAAACCGGGGAGCTGTTTTTT. Residues: CASSRTEMKTGELFF.

The chain has TRBV6-1 and TRBJ2-3, with D possibly being TRBD1 (6 bases). CDR1 is MNHNS and CDR2 is SASEGT in the germline V gene. Between the trimmed V and J ends, which lost 5 bases and 4 bases, there was a span of 19 bases. CDR3 length equals 16 residues. The CDR3 sequence: CASSNRVGWAADTQYF. The CDR3 DNA reads TGTGCCAGCAGTAACAGGGTGGGTTGGGCGGCAGATACGCAGTATTTT.

This chain joins TRBV6-1 and TRBJ1-3, with TRBD1 as a possible D gene (6 bases). V lost 3 bases and J 0 bases, leaving 9 bases between the germline ends. Germline values: CDR1 MNHNS, CDR2 SASEGT. The CDR3 runs 15 residues. This chain's CDR3 is CASSEGGLSGNTIYF. The CDR3 DNA follows: TGTGCCAGCAGTGAGGGGGGGCTCTCTGGAAACACCATATATTTT.

This clonotype has only one observation. The chain has TRBV7-9 and TRBJ2-1; maybe TRBD2 (7 bases). The CDR3 runs 15 residues. The V end lost 5 bases, the J end lost 9 bases, and 20 bases lay between the germline ends. Germline CDR1 is SEHNR and CDR2 is FQNEAQ (reference sequence). The CDR3 coding sequence is TGTGCCAGCAGCCCACAGGGACTACCTGGAAGTGAGCAGTTCTTC. Translated, it gives CASSPQGLPGSEQFF.

This clonotype was counted between two and nine times. The rearrangement links TRBV20-1 to TRBJ2-5, with no clear D. The V gene lost 0 bases and the J gene lost 4 bases, with 9 bases spanning the gap. The CDR3 is 13 residues long. The germline V gene encodes CDR1 DFQATT and CDR2 SNEGSKA (reference sequence). The CDR3 region is CSAREPLRETQYF. CDR3 in DNA: TGCAGTGCTAGAGAGCCCTTGCGAGAGACCCAGTACTTC.

This clonotype turned up a few times. The chain employs TRBV20-1 and TRBJ1-4; 7 nucleotides agree with TRBD1. CDR1 and CDR2 from the germline V gene are DFQATT and SNEGSKA (reference sequence). The length of the CDR3 is 15 residues. V shed 3 bases, J shed 4 bases, and the junction held 8 bases outside the gene matches. The CDR3 sequence: CSASPGGRINEKLFF. Here the CDR3 DNA reads TGCAGTGCTAGCCCAGGGGGACGTATTAATGAAAAACTGTTTTTT.

This clonotype has a count of ten or more. The genes are TRBV10-3 and TRBJ2-7; D is perhaps TRBD2 (6 bases). Between the trimmed V and J ends, which lost 3 bases and 6 bases, there was a span of 12 bases. The CDR3 has 13 amino acids. Germline lookup yields CDR1 ENHRY and CDR2 SYGVKD. The CDR3 spells CAISDRGNGEQYF. The CDR3 bases are TGTGCCATCAGTGATCGGGGGAACGGCGAGCAGTACTTC.

V gene TRBV2 combines with J gene TRBJ2-7, with TRBD2 identical over 7 bases. CDR1 is SNHLY and CDR2 is FYNNEI in the germline V gene. This CDR3 has 13 amino acids. Germline trimming cut 10 bases from V and 9 bases from J; bases unmatched to any gene: 15. The CDR3 sequence is CATLAGLERGQYF. CDR3 DNA: TGTGCCACCTTAGCGGGTCTTGAACGGGGGCAGTACTTC. Drawing the rest from reference TRBV2 and TRBJ2-7, the complete variable domain is EPEVTQTPSHQVTQMGQEVILRCVPISNHLYFYWYRQILGQKVEFLVSFYNNEISEKSEIFDDQFSVERPDGSNFTLKIRSTKLEDSAMYFCATLAGLERGQYFGPGTRLTVT.

The chain employs TRBV19 and TRBJ1-1, with 8 bases aligning to TRBD1. The CDR3 has 14 amino acids. Germline CDR1 is LNHDA and CDR2 is SQIVND (reference sequence). The V gene end was trimmed by 5 bases and the J gene end by 11 bases; junction bases not matched to a gene: 13. The CDR3 nucleotides read TGTGCCAGTAGTCTCGTCCAGGGGGCGGGTGGTGCTTTCTTT. This gives the protein CASSLVQGAGGAFF.

This chain uses TRBV7-9 with TRBJ2-1; 13 nucleotides match TRBD2. The junction had 2 bases not matched to a gene; V was cut back by 1 base and J by 5 bases. The V gene's germline CDR1 is SEHNR and CDR2 FQNEAQ (reference sequence). The CDR3 contains 16 residues. The CDR3 coding sequence is TGTGCCAGCAGCTTAGGGACTAGCGGGAGAAACAATGAGCAGTTCTTC. Translated: CASSLGTSGRNNEQFF.

This clonotype appeared many times. The rearrangement joins TRBV2 to TRBJ1-2; 7 nucleotides agree with TRBD1. Per germline, CDR1 SNHLY and CDR2 FYNNEI. Germline trimming cut 5 bases from V and 5 bases from J; bases unmatched to any gene: 5. The CDR3 sequence is 13 residues long. For the CDR3, the DNA is TGTGCCAGCAGTACGGGACAGACTTATGGCTACACCTTC. Encoded protein: CASSTGQTYGYTF.

This clonotype turned up a few times. The chain joins TRBV2 to TRBJ1-5, with D unresolved. This CDR3 comprises 14 residues. V lost 4 bases and J lost 4, with 11 bases in between. The germline V gene encodes CDR1 SNHLY and CDR2 FYNNEI. CDR3 nucleotides: TGTGCCAGCAGTGTGGAAACAAATAATCAGCCCCAGCATTTT. Translated: CASSVETNNQPQHF. The full variable domain, with the rest looked up from reference TRBV2 and TRBJ1-5, is EPEVTQTPSHQVTQMGQEVILRCVPISNHLYFYWYRQILGQKVEFLVSFYNNEISEKSEIFDDQFSVERPDGSNFTLKIRSTKLEDSAMYFCASSVETNNQPQHFGDGTRLSIL.

This clonotype was detected many times. The chain uses TRBV5-6 and TRBJ1-2, with D unclear. Trimming removed 4 bases at V and 4 bases at J, with 17 bases between. The CDR3 contains 15 residues. Germline values: CDR1 SGHDT, CDR2 YYEEEE. For the CDR3, the DNA is TGTGCCAGCAGCCTTCGGACGGAGGGCCTCTATGGCTACACCTTC. It is translated as CASSLRTEGLYGYTF.

This sequence joins TRBV4-1 and TRBJ2-7, with 8 bases that match TRBD1. The CDR3 is 17 amino acids. After removal of 0 bases from V and 0 bases from J, the junction contained 7 bases not matched to a gene. In germline, CDR1 is MGHRA, CDR2 YSYEKL. CDR3 sequence reads: CASSQDIGTGLSYEQYF. CDR3 coding DNA: TGCGCCAGCAGCCAAGATATCGGGACAGGACTCTCCTACGAGCAGTACTTC.

This clonotype has just a few counts. The V and J genes are TRBV11-2 and TRBJ1-2, with D perhaps matching TRBD1 (5 bases). This CDR3 has 15 amino acids. Trimming pared 5 bases from V and 2 bases from J, leaving 15 bases between. Looked up from germline, CDR1 is SGHAT and CDR2 is FQNNGV. For the CDR3, the DNA is TGTGCCAGCAGCAATCCTACGGGACTCAACTATGGCTACACCTTC. This encodes CASSNPTGLNYGYTF.

This clonotype occurred many times. This chain connects TRBV7-2 to TRBJ2-3; D not resolved. V was trimmed by 2 bases and J by 2 bases, leaving 8 bases between them. This CDR3 comprises 14 residues. Germline V gives CDR1 SGHTA, CDR2 FQGNSA. As DNA, the CDR3 is TGTGCCAGCAGCTTATATGGCCACACAGATACGCAGTATTTT. Translated, it gives CASSLYGHTDTQYF.